This T cell receptor beta chain was found in a study of T cell repertoires in cytomegalovirus infection. Germline CDR1 reads SEHNR; CDR2 reads FQNEAQ (reference sequence). There are 16 residues in the CDR3. V gave up 2 bases and J gave up 3 bases, with 13 bases separating them. TCRdb re-called the reads with MiXCR, one entry per CDR3 protein. The sample has some 900,000 distinct CDR3 sequences, around a third seen once. With regard to this clonotype: What it recognizes is unknown.

The source was cultured CD8+ T cells from PBMCs, collected from culture after CMV antigen stimulation. The receptor comes from a human donor in good health (CMV status not recorded). Some clones in this sample may be carry-over from other donors' samples. The V call is TRBV7-9, the J call TRBJ2-2, with D unclear. The CDR3 nucleotides read TGTGCCAGCAGCTTATATACCTTCCCCGACACCGGGGAGCTGTTTTTT. Translation gives CASSLYTFPDTGELFF.